This TCR beta chain is drawn from a study of blood T cell repertoires in COVID-19. Overall study context: COVID-19 samples collected from the United States, Italy and Spain covered acute and convalescent phases. Sample material is recorded as cDNA or gDNA derived from T cells, B-cell-depleted T cells, or PBMCs.

CDR1 is SGHDT, CDR2 YYEEEE, per germline. After removal of 4 bases from V and 9 bases from J, the junction contained 5 bases not matched to a gene. The CDR3 extends over 14 amino acids. Per the original methods: By means of reference gene primer amplification, nucleated cell counts were estimated. Some clones are missing from TCRdb's copy, which holds only in-frame ones; the method was immunoSEQ multiplex PCR. The DNA gave D and trimming, while V, J and clone size come from that table. Here the sample spans about 78,000 clones, approximately 80% being singletons. V gene TRBV5-6 combines with J gene TRBJ1-6; 9 bases line up with TRBD1. This TCR derives from a man aged 55-75 years with active or convalescent COVID-19. Material for sequencing was peripheral blood. Written as DNA, the CDR3 is TGTGCCAGCAGCGGGACAGGGAAAATTTCACCCCTCCACTTT. Translating gives CASSGTGKISPLHF.